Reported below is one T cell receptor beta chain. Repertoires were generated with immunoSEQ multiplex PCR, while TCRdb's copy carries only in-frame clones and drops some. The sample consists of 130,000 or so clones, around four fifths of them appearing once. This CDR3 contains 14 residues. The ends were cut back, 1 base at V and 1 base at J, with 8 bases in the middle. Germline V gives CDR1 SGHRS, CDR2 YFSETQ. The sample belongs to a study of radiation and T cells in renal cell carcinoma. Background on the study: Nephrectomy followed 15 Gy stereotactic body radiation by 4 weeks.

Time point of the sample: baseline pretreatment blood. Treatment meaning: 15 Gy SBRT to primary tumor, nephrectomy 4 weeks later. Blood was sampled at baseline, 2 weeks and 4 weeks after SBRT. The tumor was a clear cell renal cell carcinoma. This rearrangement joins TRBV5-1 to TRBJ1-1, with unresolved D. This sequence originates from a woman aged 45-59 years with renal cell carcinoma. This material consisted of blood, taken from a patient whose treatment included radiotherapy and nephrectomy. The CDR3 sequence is CASSLREGNTEAFF. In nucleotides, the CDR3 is TGCGCCAGCAGCTTGCGGGAGGGGAACACTGAAGCTTTCTTT.